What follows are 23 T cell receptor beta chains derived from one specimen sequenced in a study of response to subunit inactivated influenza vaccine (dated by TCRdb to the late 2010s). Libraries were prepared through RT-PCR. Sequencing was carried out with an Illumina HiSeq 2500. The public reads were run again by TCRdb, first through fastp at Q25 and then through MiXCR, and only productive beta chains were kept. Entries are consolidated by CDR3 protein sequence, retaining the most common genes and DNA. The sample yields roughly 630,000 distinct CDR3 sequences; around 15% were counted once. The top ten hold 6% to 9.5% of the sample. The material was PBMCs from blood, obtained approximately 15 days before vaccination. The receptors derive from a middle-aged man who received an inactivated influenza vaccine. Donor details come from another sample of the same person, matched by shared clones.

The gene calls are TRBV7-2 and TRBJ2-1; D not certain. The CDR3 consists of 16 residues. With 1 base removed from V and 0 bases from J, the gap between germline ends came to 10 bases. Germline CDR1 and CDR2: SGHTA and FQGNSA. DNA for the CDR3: TGTGCCAGCAGCTTAGGGCGGACGCCCTCCTACAATGAGCAGTTCTTC. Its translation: CASSLGRTPSYNEQFF.

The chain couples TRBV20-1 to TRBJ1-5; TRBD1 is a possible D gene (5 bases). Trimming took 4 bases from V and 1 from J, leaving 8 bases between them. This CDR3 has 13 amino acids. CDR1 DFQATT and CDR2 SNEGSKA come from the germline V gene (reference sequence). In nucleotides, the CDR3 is TGCAGTGCTACTCGGGACAGCAATCAGCCCCAGCATTTT. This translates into CSATRDSNQPQHF.

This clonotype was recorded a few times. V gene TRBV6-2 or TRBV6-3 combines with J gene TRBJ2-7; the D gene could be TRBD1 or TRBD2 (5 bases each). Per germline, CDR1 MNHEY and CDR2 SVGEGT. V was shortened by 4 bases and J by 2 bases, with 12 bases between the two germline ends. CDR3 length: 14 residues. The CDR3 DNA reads TGTGCCAGCAGTTGGCGACAGACTACCTACGAGCAGTACTTC. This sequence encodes CASSWRQTTYEQYF.

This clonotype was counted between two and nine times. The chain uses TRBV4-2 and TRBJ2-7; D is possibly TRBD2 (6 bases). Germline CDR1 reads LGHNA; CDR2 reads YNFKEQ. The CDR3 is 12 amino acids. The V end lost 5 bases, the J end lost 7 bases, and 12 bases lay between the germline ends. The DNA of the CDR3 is TGTGCCAGCAGCTTCCGGGCGGGGGAGCAGTACTTC. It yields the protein CASSFRAGEQYF.

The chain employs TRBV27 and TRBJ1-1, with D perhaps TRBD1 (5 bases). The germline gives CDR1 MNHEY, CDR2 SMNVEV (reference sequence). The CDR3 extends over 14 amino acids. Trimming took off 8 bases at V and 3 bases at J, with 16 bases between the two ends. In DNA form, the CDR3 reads TGTGCCAGCCGTAGGGAGCGGGGACACACTGAAGCTTTCTTT. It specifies CASRRERGHTEAFF.

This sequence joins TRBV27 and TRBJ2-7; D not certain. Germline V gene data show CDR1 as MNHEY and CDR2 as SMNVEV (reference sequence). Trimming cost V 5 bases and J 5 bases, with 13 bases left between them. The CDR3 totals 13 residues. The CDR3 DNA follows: TGTGCCAGCAGTCCCATTCTAGGCCACGAGCAGTACTTC. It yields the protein CASSPILGHEQYF.

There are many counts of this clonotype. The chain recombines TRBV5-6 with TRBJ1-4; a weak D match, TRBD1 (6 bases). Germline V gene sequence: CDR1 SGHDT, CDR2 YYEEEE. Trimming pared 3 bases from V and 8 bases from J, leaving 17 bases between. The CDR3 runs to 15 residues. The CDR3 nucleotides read TGTGCCAGCAGCTATTCGACAGGACCAAGGGAAAAACTGTTTTTT. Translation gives CASSYSTGPREKLFF.

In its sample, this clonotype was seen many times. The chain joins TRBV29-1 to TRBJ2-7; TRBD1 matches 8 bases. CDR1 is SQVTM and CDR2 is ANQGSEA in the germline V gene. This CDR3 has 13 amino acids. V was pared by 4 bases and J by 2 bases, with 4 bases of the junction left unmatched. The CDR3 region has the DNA TGCAGCGTTGGGACAGGGCCCACCTACGAGCAGTACTTC. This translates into CSVGTGPTYEQYF.

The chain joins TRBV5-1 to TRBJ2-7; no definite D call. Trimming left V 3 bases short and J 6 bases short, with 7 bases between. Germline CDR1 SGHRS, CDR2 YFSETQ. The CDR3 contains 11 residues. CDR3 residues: CASSSEREQYF. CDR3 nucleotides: TGCGCCAGCAGCTCCGAGCGCGAGCAGTACTTC.

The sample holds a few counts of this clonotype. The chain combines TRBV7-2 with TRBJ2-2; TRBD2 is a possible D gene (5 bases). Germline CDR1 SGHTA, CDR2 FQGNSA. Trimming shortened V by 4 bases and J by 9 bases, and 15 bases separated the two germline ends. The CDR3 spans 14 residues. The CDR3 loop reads CASSSTQAVRELFF. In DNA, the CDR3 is TGTGCCAGCAGCTCGACACAAGCGGTTCGGGAGCTGTTTTTT.

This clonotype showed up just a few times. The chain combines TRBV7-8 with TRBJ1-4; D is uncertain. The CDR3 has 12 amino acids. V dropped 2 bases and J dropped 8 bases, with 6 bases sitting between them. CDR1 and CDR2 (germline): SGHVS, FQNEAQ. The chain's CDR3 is CASSLLGEKLFF. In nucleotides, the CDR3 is TGTGCCAGCAGCTTACTAGGGGAAAAACTGTTTTTT. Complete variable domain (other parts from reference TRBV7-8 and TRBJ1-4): GAGVSQSPRYKVAKRGQDVALRCDPISGHVSLFWYQQALGQGPEFLTYFQNEAQLDKSGLPSDRFFAERPEGSVSTLKIQRTQQEDSAVYLCASSLLGEKLFFGSGTQLSVL.

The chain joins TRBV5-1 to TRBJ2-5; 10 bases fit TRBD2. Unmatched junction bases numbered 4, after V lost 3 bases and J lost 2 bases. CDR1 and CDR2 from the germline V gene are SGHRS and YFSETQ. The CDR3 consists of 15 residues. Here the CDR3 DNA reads TGCGCCAGCAGCTCCGGGACTAGCGTACAAGAGACCCAGTACTTC. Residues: CASSSGTSVQETQYF.

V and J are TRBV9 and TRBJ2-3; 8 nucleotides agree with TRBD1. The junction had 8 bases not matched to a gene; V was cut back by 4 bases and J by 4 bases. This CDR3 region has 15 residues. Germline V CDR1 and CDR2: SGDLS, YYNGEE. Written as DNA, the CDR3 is TGTGCCAGCAGCCTTAGCTCAGGGGGCCCAGATACGCAGTATTTT. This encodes CASSLSSGGPDTQYF.

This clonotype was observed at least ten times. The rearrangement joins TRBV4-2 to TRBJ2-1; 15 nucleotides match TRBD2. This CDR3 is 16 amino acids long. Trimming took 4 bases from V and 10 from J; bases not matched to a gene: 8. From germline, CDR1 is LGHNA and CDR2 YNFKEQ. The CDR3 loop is CASSLPGLAGGGEQFF. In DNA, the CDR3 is TGTGCCAGCAGCCTACCCGGACTAGCGGGAGGGGGCGAGCAGTTCTTC.

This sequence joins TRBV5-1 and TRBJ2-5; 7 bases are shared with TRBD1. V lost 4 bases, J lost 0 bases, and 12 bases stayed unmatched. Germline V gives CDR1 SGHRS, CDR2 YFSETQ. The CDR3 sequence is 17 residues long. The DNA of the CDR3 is TGCGCCAGCAGCCTAAGCCCTGGGACAGCCAACCAAGAGACCCAGTACTTC. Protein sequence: CASSLSPGTANQETQYF. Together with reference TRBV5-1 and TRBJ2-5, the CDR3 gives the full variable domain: KAGVTQTPRYLIKTRGQQVTLSCSPISGHRSVSWYQQTPGQGLQFLFEYFSETQRNKGNFPGRFSGRQFSNSRSEMNVSTLELGDSALYLCASSLSPGTANQETQYFGPGTRLLVL.

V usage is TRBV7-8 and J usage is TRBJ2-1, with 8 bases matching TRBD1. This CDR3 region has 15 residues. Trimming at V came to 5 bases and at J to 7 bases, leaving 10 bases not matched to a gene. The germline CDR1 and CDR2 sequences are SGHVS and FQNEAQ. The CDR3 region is CASSQQARGLNEQFF. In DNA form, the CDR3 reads TGTGCCAGCAGCCAACAGGCCAGGGGGCTAAATGAGCAGTTCTTC.

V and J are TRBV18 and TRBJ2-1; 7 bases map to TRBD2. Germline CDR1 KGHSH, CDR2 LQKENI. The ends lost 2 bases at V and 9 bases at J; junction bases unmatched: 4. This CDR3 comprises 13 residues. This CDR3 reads CASSPAREGEQFF. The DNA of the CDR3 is TGTGCCAGCTCACCAGCCAGGGAGGGTGAGCAGTTCTTC. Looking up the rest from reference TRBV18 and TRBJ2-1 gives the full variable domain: NAGVMQNPRHLVRRRGQEARLRCSPMKGHSHVYWYRQLPEEGLKFMVYLQKENIIDESGMPKERFSAEFPKEGPSILRIQQVVRGDSAAYFCASSPAREGEQFFGPGTRLTVL.

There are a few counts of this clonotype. CDR3 in amino acids: CASGLAGGYNEQFF. The DNA for the CDR3 is TGTGCCAGCGGACTAGCGGGCGGCTACAATGAGCAGTTCTTC. The gene calls are TRBV6-2 or TRBV6-3 and TRBJ2-1; 11 nucleotides agree with TRBD2. With V trimmed by 8 bases and J by 3 bases, 3 bases remained unmatched. CDR1 MNHEY and CDR2 SVGEGT come from the germline V gene. The CDR3 spans 14 residues.

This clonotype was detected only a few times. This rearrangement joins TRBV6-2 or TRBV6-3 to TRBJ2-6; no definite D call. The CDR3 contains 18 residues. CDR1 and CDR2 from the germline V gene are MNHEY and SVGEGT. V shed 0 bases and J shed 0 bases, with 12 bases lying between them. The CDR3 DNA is TGTGCCAGCAGTTACTCGAACCGAGGCCCCTCTGGGGCCAACGTCCTGACTTTC. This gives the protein CASSYSNRGPSGANVLTF.

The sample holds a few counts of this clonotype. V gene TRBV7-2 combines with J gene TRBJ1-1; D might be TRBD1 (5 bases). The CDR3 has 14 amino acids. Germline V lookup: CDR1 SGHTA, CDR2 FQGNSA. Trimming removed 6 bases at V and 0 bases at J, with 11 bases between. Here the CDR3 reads CASSLQVMNTEAFF. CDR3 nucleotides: TGTGCCAGCAGTCTACAGGTTATGAACACTGAAGCTTTCTTT.

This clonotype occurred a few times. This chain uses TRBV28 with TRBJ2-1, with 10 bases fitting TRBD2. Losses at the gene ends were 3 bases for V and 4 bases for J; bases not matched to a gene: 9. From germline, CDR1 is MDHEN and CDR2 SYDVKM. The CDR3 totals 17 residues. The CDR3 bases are TGTGCCAGCAGTTTTAATTCGGTAGCGGGGGGTTACAATGAGCAGTTCTTC. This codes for CASSFNSVAGGYNEQFF.

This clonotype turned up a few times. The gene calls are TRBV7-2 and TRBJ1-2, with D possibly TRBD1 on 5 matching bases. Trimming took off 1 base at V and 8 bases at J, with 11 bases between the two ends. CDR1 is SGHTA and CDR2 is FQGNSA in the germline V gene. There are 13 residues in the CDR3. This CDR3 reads CASSLVGGRGYTF. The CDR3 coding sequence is TGTGCCAGCAGCTTAGTCGGGGGGAGAGGCTACACCTTC.

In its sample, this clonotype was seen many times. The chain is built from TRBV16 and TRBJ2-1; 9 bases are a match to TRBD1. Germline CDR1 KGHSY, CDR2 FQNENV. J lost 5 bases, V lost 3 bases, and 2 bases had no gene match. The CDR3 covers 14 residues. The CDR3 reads CASSHGTGNNEQFF. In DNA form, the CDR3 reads TGTGCCAGCAGCCATGGGACAGGGAACAATGAGCAGTTCTTC.